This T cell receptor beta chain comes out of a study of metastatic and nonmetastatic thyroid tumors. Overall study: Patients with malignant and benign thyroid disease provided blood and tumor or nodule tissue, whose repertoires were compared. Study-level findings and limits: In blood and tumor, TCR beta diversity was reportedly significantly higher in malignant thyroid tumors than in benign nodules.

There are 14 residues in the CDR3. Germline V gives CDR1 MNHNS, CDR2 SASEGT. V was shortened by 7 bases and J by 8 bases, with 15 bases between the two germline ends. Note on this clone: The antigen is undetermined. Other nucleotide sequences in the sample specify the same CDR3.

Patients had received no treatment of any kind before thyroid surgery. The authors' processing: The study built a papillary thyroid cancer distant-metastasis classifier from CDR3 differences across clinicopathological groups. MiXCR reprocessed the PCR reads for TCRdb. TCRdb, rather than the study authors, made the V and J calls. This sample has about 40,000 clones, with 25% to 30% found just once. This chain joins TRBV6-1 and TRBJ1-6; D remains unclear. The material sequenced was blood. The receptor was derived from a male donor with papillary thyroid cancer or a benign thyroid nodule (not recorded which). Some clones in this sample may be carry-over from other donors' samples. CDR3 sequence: CASTLGRWDSPLHF. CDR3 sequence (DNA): TGTGCCAGCACCCTTGGACGTTGGGATTCACCCCTCCACTTT.